These T cell receptor beta chains were read from a single sample in a study of T cell repertoires in cytomegalovirus infection. One entry per CDR3 protein, called by TCRdb with MiXCR from the reads. The data hold about 770,000 distinct CDR3 sequences, with 25% to 30% observed a single time. No antigen has been assigned to these receptors. The input for sequencing was cultured CD8+ T cells from PBMCs, taken from culture after CMV antigen stimulation. The receptor set was obtained from a human donor in good health (CMV status not recorded). Some clones in this sample may be carry-over from other donors' samples. Each CDR3 is given with its conserved first and last residue. Each record gives: D gene, clone size, J gene, V gene, CDR3 protein, CDR3 DNA. D genes are given only for firm matches. Where a row states a size, it is once, few, many or the class of an expanded clone; other rows omit it.

D: -
size: -
J: TRBJ1-1
V: TRBV7-6
CDR3: CASSLAPIGEAFF
DNA: TGTGCCAGCAGCTTAGCACCGATTGGGGAAGCTTTCTTT

D: TRBD2
size: -
J: TRBJ2-1
V: TRBV7-6
CDR3: CASSVGLAARNELFF
DNA: TGTGCTAGCAGCGTGGGACTAGCCGCAAGGAATGAGCTGTTCTTC

D: TRBD1
size: many
J: TRBJ1-4
V: TRBV7-2
CDR3: CASSPQGRQGGEKLFF
DNA: TGTGCCAGCAGCCCACAAGGCCGACAGGGTGGTGAAAAACTGTTTTTT

D: -
size: -
J: TRBJ1-4
V: TRBV7-6
CDR3: CASSTGTVNNEKLFF
DNA: TGTGCCAGCAGTACCGGGACTGTTAATAATGAAAAACTGTTTTTT

D: TRBD2
size: many
J: TRBJ2-3
V: TRBV7-2
CDR3: CASSLRLAGGQDTQYF
DNA: TGTGCCAGCAGCCTGAGACTAGCGGGGGGGCAAGATACGCAGTATTTT

D: -
size: few
J: TRBJ1-1
V: TRBV25-1
CDR3: CASSEIGQGTEAFF
DNA: TGTGCCAGCAGTGAAATCGGGCAGGGCACTGAAGCTTTCTTT

D: -
size: -
J: TRBJ2-1
V: TRBV14
CDR3: CASSSGDRVFNEQFF
DNA: TGTGCCAGCAGTAGCGGGGACAGGGTTTTCAATGAGCAGTTCTTC

D: -
size: many
J: TRBJ1-5
V: TRBV28
CDR3: CASTPRGSNQPQHF
DNA: TGTGCCAGCACCCCCCGGGGCTCCAATCAGCCCCAGCATTTT

D: -
size: few
J: TRBJ1-1
V: TRBV6-1
CDR3: CASSFRSEAFF
DNA: TGTGCCAGCAGTTTTAGGTCTGAAGCTTTCTTT

D: -
size: many
J: TRBJ1-1
V: TRBV19
CDR3: CASSIFRTGNTEAFF
DNA: TGTGCCAGTAGTATATTCAGGACGGGTAACACTGAAGCTTTCTTT

D: TRBD2
size: -
J: TRBJ2-3
V: TRBV7-8
CDR3: CASRILAASTDTQYF
DNA: TGTGCCAGCAGGATACTAGCGGCTAGCACAGATACGCAGTATTTT

D: TRBD1
size: many
J: TRBJ2-7
V: TRBV7-6
CDR3: CASQKGANYEQYF
DNA: TGTGCCAGTCAGAAGGGGGCTAACTACGAGCAGTACTTC

D: -
size: -
J: TRBJ2-4
V: TRBV6-6
CDR3: CASSPRGSGAKNIQYF
DNA: TGTGCCAGCAGCCCCCGAGGTAGTGGGGCCAAAAACATTCAGTACTTC

D: TRBD1
size: many
J: TRBJ1-1
V: TRBV4-1
CDR3: CASSRGQGTNTEAFF
DNA: TGCGCCAGCAGCCGGGGACAGGGGACGAACACTGAAGCTTTCTTT

D: -
size: few
J: TRBJ1-5
V: TRBV7-9
CDR3: CASSSTVSDQPQHF
DNA: TGTGCCAGCAGCTCCACAGTGTCCGACCAGCCCCAGCATTTT

D: -
size: -
J: TRBJ1-2
V: TRBV12-3/TRBV12-4
CDR3: CASSPLDSYGYTF
DNA: TGTGCCAGCAGTCCCCTGGACAGCTATGGCTACACCTTC

D: -
size: -
J: TRBJ2-2
V: TRBV5-5
CDR3: CASSKRPWETNTGELFF
DNA: TGTGCCAGCAGCAAAAGACCCTGGGAGACCAACACCGGGGAGCTGTTTTTT

D: -
size: -
J: TRBJ2-1
V: TRBV4-1
CDR3: CASSQDGAGRHNEQFF
DNA: TGCGCCAGCAGCCAAGATGGGGCGGGGAGACACAATGAGCAGTTCTTC

D: TRBD2
size: -
J: TRBJ2-3
V: TRBV6-1
CDR3: CASSGTRYVPDTQYF
DNA: TGTGCCAGCAGTGGGACTAGATATGTCCCAGATACGCAGTATTTT

D: TRBD1
size: many
J: TRBJ2-7
V: TRBV7-6
CDR3: CASSLAPGQGSEQYF
DNA: TGTGCCAGCAGCTTAGCTCCGGGACAGGGCAGCGAGCAGTACTTC

D: -
size: few
J: TRBJ1-5
V: TRBV19
CDR3: CASTLRGGVHQPQHF
DNA: TGTGCCAGTACCCTCCGTGGGGGGGTTCATCAGCCCCAGCATTTT

D: -
size: many
J: TRBJ1-3
V: TRBV7-8
CDR3: CASSFGRSSGNTIYF
DNA: TGTGCCAGCAGCTTCGGCAGGAGCTCTGGAAACACCATATATTTT

D: -
size: once
J: TRBJ2-5
V: TRBV10-3
CDR3: CAISPSTRIQETQYF
DNA: TGTGCCATCAGTCCAAGCACAAGAATACAAGAGACCCAGTACTTC

D: -
size: -
J: TRBJ2-5
V: TRBV7-3
CDR3: CASSLTSRETQYF
DNA: TGTGCCAGCAGCTTAACGTCGAGGGAGACCCAGTACTTC

D: -
size: -
J: TRBJ1-6
V: TRBV11-2
CDR3: CASSSDGGLNSPLHF
DNA: TGTGCCAGCAGCTCAGACGGGGGGCTGAATTCACCCCTCCACTTT

D: TRBD1
size: -
J: TRBJ2-5
V: TRBV19
CDR3: CASSPDRGLRETQYF
DNA: TGTGCCAGTAGCCCGGACAGGGGGCTTAGAGAGACCCAGTACTTC

D: TRBD1
size: few
J: TRBJ2-7
V: TRBV7-9
CDR3: CASSLTGQGSHEQYF
DNA: TGTGCCAGCAGCTTAACGGGACAGGGGTCCCACGAGCAGTACTTC

D: -
size: -
J: TRBJ2-6
V: TRBV6-6
CDR3: CASSDLSGANVLTF
DNA: TGTGCCAGCAGTGACTTATCTGGGGCCAACGTCCTGACTTTC

D: TRBD1
size: -
J: TRBJ2-1
V: TRBV7-4
CDR3: CASSPKGANEQFF
DNA: TGTGCCAGCAGTCCCAAGGGGGCCAATGAGCAGTTCTTC

D: -
size: -
J: TRBJ2-1
V: TRBV6-6
CDR3: CASRLRTLHNEQFF
DNA: TGTGCCAGCAGGCTCAGGACCCTCCACAATGAGCAGTTCTTC

D: -
size: few
J: TRBJ2-5
V: TRBV7-2
CDR3: CASSWEATQYF
DNA: TGTGCCAGCAGCTGGGAGGCGACCCAGTACTTC

D: TRBD2
size: -
J: TRBJ2-1
V: TRBV6-2/TRBV6-3
CDR3: CASSYSRTSGGLYNEQFF
DNA: TGTGCCAGCAGTTACTCGAGGACTAGCGGGGGGCTGTACAATGAGCAGTTCTTC

D: -
size: -
J: TRBJ1-2
V: TRBV27
CDR3: CASSAGAVHGYTF
DNA: TGTGCCAGCAGTGCAGGGGCTGTACATGGCTACACCTTC

D: -
size: -
J: TRBJ1-1
V: TRBV4-1
CDR3: CASSQVRHRDTEAFF
DNA: TGCGCCAGCAGCCAAGTTAGGCACCGGGATACTGAAGCTTTCTTT

D: -
size: many
J: TRBJ2-1
V: TRBV7-6
CDR3: CASSLRDGVPYNEQFF
DNA: TGTGCCAGCAGCCTCCGGGACGGAGTACCCTACAATGAGCAGTTCTTC

D: -
size: -
J: TRBJ2-7
V: TRBV29-1
CDR3: CSVELDKPYEQYF
DNA: TGCAGCGTTGAACTAGACAAGCCCTACGAGCAGTACTTC

D: TRBD1
size: few
J: TRBJ1-2
V: TRBV2
CDR3: CAILTGTGVYGYTF
DNA: TGTGCCATCCTGACCGGGACAGGGGTTTATGGCTACACCTTC

D: -
size: -
J: TRBJ2-1
V: TRBV18
CDR3: CASSRGMEQFF
DNA: TGTGCCAGCTCTCGGGGAATGGAGCAGTTCTTC

D: TRBD1
size: few
J: TRBJ1-2
V: TRBV6-2/TRBV6-3
CDR3: CASSSYRGAVYGYTF
DNA: TGTGCCAGCAGTTCGTACAGGGGCGCAGTCTATGGCTACACCTTC

D: TRBD1
size: -
J: TRBJ2-1
V: TRBV12-3/TRBV12-4
CDR3: CASSFQGVYNEQFF
DNA: TGTGCCAGCAGTTTCCAGGGGGTCTACAATGAGCAGTTCTTC

D: TRBD2
size: -
J: TRBJ2-5
V: TRBV6-6
CDR3: CASSLRSGEQETQYF
DNA: TGTGCCAGCAGCCTACGTAGCGGGGAACAAGAGACCCAGTACTTC

D: -
size: many
J: TRBJ1-1
V: TRBV12-3/TRBV12-4
CDR3: CASSWDDTEAFF
DNA: TGTGCCAGCAGTTGGGATGACACTGAAGCTTTCTTT

D: TRBD1
size: -
J: TRBJ1-5
V: TRBV27
CDR3: CASSSQGDNQPQHF
DNA: TGTGCCAGCAGTTCCCAGGGGGACAATCAGCCCCAGCATTTT